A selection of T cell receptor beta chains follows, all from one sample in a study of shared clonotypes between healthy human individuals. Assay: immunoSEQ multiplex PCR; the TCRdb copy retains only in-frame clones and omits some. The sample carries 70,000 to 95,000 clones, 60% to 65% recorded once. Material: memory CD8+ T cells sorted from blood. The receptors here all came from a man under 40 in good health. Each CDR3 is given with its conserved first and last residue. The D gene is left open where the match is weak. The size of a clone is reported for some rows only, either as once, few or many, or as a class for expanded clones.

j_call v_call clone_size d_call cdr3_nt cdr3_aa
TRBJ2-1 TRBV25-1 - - TGTGCCAGCAGTGGGGTGGACTGGGACGATGAGCAGTTCTTC CASSGVDWDDEQFF
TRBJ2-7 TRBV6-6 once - TGTGCCAGCGGCGGTCTAACGGGAGAGCAGTACTTC CASGGLTGEQYF
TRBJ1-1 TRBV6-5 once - TGTGCCAGCAGTATACAGACCGAGAACACTGAAGCTTTCTTT CASSIQTENTEAFF
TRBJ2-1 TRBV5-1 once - TGCGCCAGCAGCAAGACGTGGGGGCAGGACAATGAGCAGTTCTTC CASSKTWGQDNEQFF
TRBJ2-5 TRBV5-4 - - TGTGCCAGCAGCGGACAGCGAGGAGCCCCAGTGGGTTCAGAGACCCAGTACTTC CASSGQRGAPVGSETQYF
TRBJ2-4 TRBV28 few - TGTGCCAGCAGGGATCTTGGACTAGCCAAAAACATTCAGTACTTC CASRDLGLAKNIQYF
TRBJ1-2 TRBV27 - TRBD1 TGTGCCAGTAGATTAGGAGACAGGGGGGACTATGGCTACACCTTC CASRLGDRGDYGYTF
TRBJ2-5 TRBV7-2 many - TGTGCCAGCAGCTGGACAACAGGGTCGCGAGAGACCCAGTACTTC CASSWTTGSRETQYF
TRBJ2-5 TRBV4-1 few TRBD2 TGCGCCAGCAGCCAAGGGGGGGGACTCAACCAAGAGACCCAGTACTTC CASSQGGGLNQETQYF
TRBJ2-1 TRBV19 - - TGTGCCAGTAGCCGGTGGAATGAGCAGTTCTTC CASSRWNEQFF
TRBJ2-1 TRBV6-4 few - TGTGCCAGCAGTGACCACATAGAGGGTCACAATGAGCAGTTCTTC CASSDHIEGHNEQFF
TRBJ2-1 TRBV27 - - TGTGCCAGCACCTTCCCGGGACCATGGGGCAATGAGCAGTTCTTC CASTFPGPWGNEQFF
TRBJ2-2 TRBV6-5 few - TGTGCCAGCAGGATGGGGTTGGCGGTTACCGGGGAGCTGTTTTTT CASRMGLAVTGELFF
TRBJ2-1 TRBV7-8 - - TGTGCCAGCAGCCCTCTAGGGTCGTCGGGTTTTACGAATGAGCAGTTCTTC CASSPLGSSGFTNEQFF
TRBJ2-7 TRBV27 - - TGTGCCAGCAGTGGACTAAACTACGAGCAGTACTTC CASSGLNYEQYF
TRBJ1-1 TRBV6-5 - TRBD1 TGTGCCAGCAGTTACTCCGGACGGACAGGGGACACTGAAGCTTTCTTT CASSYSGRTGDTEAFF
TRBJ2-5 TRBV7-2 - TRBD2 TGTGCCAGCAGCCCCGCCCTAGCGGGACAGCTAGAGACCCAGTACTTC CASSPALAGQLETQYF
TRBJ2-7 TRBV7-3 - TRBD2 TGTGCCAGCAGCCTTACGGGACTAGCGGGTTCCTACGAGCAGTACTTC CASSLTGLAGSYEQYF
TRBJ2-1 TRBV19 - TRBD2 TGTGCCAGTAGTATAGGGACTAGTTTGATGAATAATGAGCAGTTCTTC CASSIGTSLMNNEQFF
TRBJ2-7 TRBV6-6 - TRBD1 TGTGCCAGCAGCCCGGACAGGGAACCACCCTACGAGCAGTACTTC CASSPDREPPYEQYF
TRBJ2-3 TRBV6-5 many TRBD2 TGTGCCAGCAGTTCTCTAGCGGAGGTCACAGATACGCAGTATTTT CASSSLAEVTDTQYF
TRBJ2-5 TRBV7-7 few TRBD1 TGTGCCAGCAGCCGGGACAGGGGGCTTGTGGAGACCCAGTACTTC CASSRDRGLVETQYF
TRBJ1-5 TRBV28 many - TGTGCCAGCAGCCTCCGCACTACGGAGGATCAGCCCCAGCATTTT CASSLRTTEDQPQHF
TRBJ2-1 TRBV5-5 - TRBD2 TGTGCCAGCAGCTTGGCTAGCGGGAGGAATGAGCAGTTCTTC CASSLASGRNEQFF
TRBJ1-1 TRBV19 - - TGTGCCAGTAAAGGGTTTGTGAACACTGAAGCTTTCTTT CASKGFVNTEAFF
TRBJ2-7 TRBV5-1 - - TGCGCCAGCAGCAACCCGGGCAAATATTCCTACGAGCAGTACTTC CASSNPGKYSYEQYF
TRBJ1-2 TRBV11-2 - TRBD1 TGTGCCAGCAGCTTAGGGACAGGGGGCGTTTATGGCTACACCTTC CASSLGTGGVYGYTF
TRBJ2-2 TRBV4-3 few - TGCGCCAGCAGCCAAGGCCGAGAGTGGACCGGGGAGCTGTTTTTT CASSQGREWTGELFF
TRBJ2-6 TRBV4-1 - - TGCGCCAGCAACGAAGGGGTAAACGGGGCCAACGTCCTGACTTTC CASNEGVNGANVLTF
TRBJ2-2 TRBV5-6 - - TGTGCCAGCAGTTATGTCACCGGGGAGCTGTTTTTT CASSYVTGELFF
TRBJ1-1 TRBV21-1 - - TGTGCCAGCAGGAAATTGTTAGTCACAATTCGCACTGAAGCTTTCTTT CASRKLLVTIRTEAFF
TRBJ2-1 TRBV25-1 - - TGTGCCAGCAGAGACCTGGCCCGCGAGTTCTTC CASRDLAREFF
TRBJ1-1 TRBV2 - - TGTGCCAGCAGTTCAGTGGGGGCGAACACTGAAGCTTTCTTT CASSSVGANTEAFF
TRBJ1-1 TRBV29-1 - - TGCAGCGCTGACCGGTTGAACACTGAAGCTTTCTTT CSADRLNTEAFF
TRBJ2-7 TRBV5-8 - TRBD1 TGTGCCAGCAGCTTGGACCAGGGGGTACACTACGAGCAGTACTTC CASSLDQGVHYEQYF
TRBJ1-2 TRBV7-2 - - TGTGCCAGCAGCTTAGAAGCTGGGGGCGGCTACTATGGCTACACCTTC CASSLEAGGGYYGYTF
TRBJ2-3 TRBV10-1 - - TGCGCCAGCAGTGAAAGCTACCTGGAGTTGTATTTT CASSESYLELYF
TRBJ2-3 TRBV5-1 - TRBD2 TGCGCCAGCAGCTTGGCGGGAGGAGAAGATACGCAGTATTTT CASSLAGGEDTQYF
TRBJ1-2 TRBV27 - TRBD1 TGTGCCAGCAGTCGCAATATGGACAGGGCAAGCGGCTACACCTTC CASSRNMDRASGYTF
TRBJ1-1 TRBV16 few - TGTGCCAGCAGTCAGACGCTCTGGGGTGAAGCTTTCTTT CASSQTLWGEAFF
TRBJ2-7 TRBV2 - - TGTGCCACCAGTGATCCCCTGACAGCCTCCTACGAGCAGTACTTC CATSDPLTASYEQYF
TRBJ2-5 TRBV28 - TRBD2 TGTGCCAGCAGTTTACGACTAGCGGGAGTATCGGAGACCCAGTACTTC CASSLRLAGVSETQYF
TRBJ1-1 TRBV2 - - TGTGCCAGCAAATTTTCGGGGGCAGGGGAAGCTTTCTTT CASKFSGAGEAFF
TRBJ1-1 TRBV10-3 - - TGTGCCATCAGTGAGTCTACAATGCCACTACCGAACACTGAAGCTTTCTTT CAISESTMPLPNTEAFF
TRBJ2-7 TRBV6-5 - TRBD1 TGTGCCAGCAGCCCCCGTGACAGGGGTTACGAGCAGTACTTC CASSPRDRGYEQYF
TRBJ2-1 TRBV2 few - TGTGCCAGCAGTGTGGGCAGCGGCGAGCAGTTCTTC CASSVGSGEQFF
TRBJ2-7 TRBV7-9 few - TGTGCCAGCAGCACCCAGGGACTGAATACCTACGAGCAGTACTTC CASSTQGLNTYEQYF
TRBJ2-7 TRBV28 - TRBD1 TGTGCCAGCCCACCCCCCGGGACAGTCTCCTACGAGCAGTACTTC CASPPPGTVSYEQYF
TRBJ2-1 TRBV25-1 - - TGTGCCAGCAACCACGAGGGCGGGAACTACAATGAGCAGTTCTTC CASNHEGGNYNEQFF
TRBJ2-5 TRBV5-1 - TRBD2 TGCGCCAGCAGAAATGGCCCAACTAGCGCCGAGACCCAGTACTTC CASRNGPTSAETQYF